This is a list of T cell receptor beta chains from one sample in a study of cytomegalovirus exposure and HLA in healthy donors. Clones were sequenced by immunoSEQ multiplex PCR, and TCRdb holds only the in-frame ones, with some missing. The table gives more than 200,000 clones; the top ten clones make up roughly 0.89% of it. The material sequenced was PBMCs. All receptors derive from a woman under 40 in good health and CMV-seropositive. Each CDR3 is given with its conserved first and last residue. The D gene is left open where the match is weak.

v_call	j_call	d_call	cdr3_nt	cdr3_aa
TRBV6-5	TRBJ1-3	-	TGTGCCAGCAGTTACGCAGGGTCTGGAAACACCATATATTTT	CASSYAGSGNTIYF
TRBV2	TRBJ1-1	-	TGTGCCAGCAGTGACCGCGGCAGTTCGAACACTGAAGCTTTCTTT	CASSDRGSSNTEAFF
TRBV10-3	TRBJ2-5	TRBD2	TGTGCCATCAGTGGAGAGACTAGCGGGTCTCTACAAGAGACCCAGTACTTC	CAISGETSGSLQETQYF
TRBV19	TRBJ2-1	TRBD2	TGTGCCAGTAGTATAGCCCCATCTTTTTCTAGCGGGAGGGCTTACTCCTTTTACAATGAGCAGTTCTTC	CASSIAPSFSSGRAYSFYNEQFF
TRBV29-1	TRBJ2-7	-	TGCAGCGTTGAAGGTACCTACGAGCAGTACTTC	CSVEGTYEQYF
TRBV5-4	TRBJ1-1	TRBD1	TGTGCCAGCAGCTTGAGACAGGGGAACACTGAAGCTTTCTTT	CASSLRQGNTEAFF
TRBV2	TRBJ2-1	TRBD2	TGTGCCAGCAGAACCCCTAGCGGGGATAGCTCCTACAATGAGCAGTTCTTC	CASRTPSGDSSYNEQFF
TRBV11-2	TRBJ2-7	TRBD1	TGTGCCAGCAGCAACTCTACGTGGGACAGCACCTACGAGCAGTACTTC	CASSNSTWDSTYEQYF
TRBV5-8	TRBJ1-5	-	TGTGCCAGCAGCCTGCGGGGCAGGGGCAATCAGCCCCAGCATTTT	CASSLRGRGNQPQHF
TRBV7-2	TRBJ1-1	-	TGTGCCAGCAGCCGACAGGAACTTAACACTGAAGCTTTCTTT	CASSRQELNTEAFF
TRBV5-1	TRBJ2-7	TRBD2	TGCGCCAGCTGTTTCGGGTCGGCTAGCGGACTCTACGAGCAGTACTTC	CASCFGSASGLYEQYF
TRBV6-5	TRBJ2-1	TRBD2	TGTGCCAGCAGTTTACCCGGACTAGCGGGAGCCAATGAGCAGTTCTTC	CASSLPGLAGANEQFF
TRBV28	TRBJ1-1	TRBD1	TGTGCCAGCAGTTCCCCCTCCTCCCGGGACAGGGGGCCGAACACTGAAGCTTTCTTT	CASSSPSSRDRGPNTEAFF
TRBV2	TRBJ2-7	-	TGTGCCAGCAGTGAGGGGACTTACGGCTACGAGCAGTACTTC	CASSEGTYGYEQYF
TRBV11-2	TRBJ2-3	-	TGTGCCAGCAGCACGACAGTGGAAGGAGATACGCAGTATTTT	CASSTTVEGDTQYF
TRBV7-2	TRBJ1-2	TRBD1	TGTGCCAGCAGCGAAACGGGACAGAACTATGGCTACACCTTC	CASSETGQNYGYTF
TRBV2	TRBJ2-5	-	TGTGCCAGCAGTAAAATCCGGGACTGGATGTACCAAGAGACCCAGTACTTC	CASSKIRDWMYQETQYF
TRBV30	TRBJ1-1	-	TGTGCCTGGAGTGTCCAGGGAAACACTGAAGCTTTCTTT	CAWSVQGNTEAFF
TRBV28	TRBJ2-7	-	TGTGTTTGCGGCTCCTACGAGCAGTACTTC	CVCGSYEQYF
TRBV6-5	TRBJ1-6	TRBD1	TGTGCCAGCAGTTACTCGGGACAGGGGTATTCACCCCTCCACTTT	CASSYSGQGYSPLHF
TRBV27	TRBJ2-7	TRBD1	TGTGCCAGCCGCGAAGAGGGACAGGGCTACGAGCAGTACTTC	CASREEGQGYEQYF
TRBV27	TRBJ1-5	-	TGTGCCAGCAGTTTAAAAGCGAGCAATCAGCCCCAGCATTTT	CASSLKASNQPQHF
TRBV30	TRBJ1-1	-	TGTGCCTGGAGAAACTGGTTTGAAGCTTTCTTT	CAWRNWFEAFF
TRBV28	TRBJ2-7	-	TGTGCCAGCAGTTCGTCACAGGGATATGTTTACGAGCAGTACTTC	CASSSSQGYVYEQYF
TRBV5-1	TRBJ2-7	TRBD2	TGCGCCAGCAGCTTGGCCTCCGGGACTAGCGGCTACGAGCAGTACTTC	CASSLASGTSGYEQYF
TRBV2	TRBJ1-2	TRBD1	TGTGCCAGCAGAGAGAGGGGACAGGGCGCGTATGGCTACACCTTC	CASRERGQGAYGYTF
TRBV11-2	TRBJ1-1	-	TGTGCCAGCAGCTTAGGTTTGGCAGGGGCCCCTAGCACTGAAGCTTTCTTT	CASSLGLAGAPSTEAFF
TRBV2	TRBJ1-5	-	TGTGCCAGCAGTGACGGGGTCTACTATCAGCCCCAGCATTTT	CASSDGVYYQPQHF
TRBV11-3	TRBJ2-2	TRBD1	TGTGCCAGCAGCCTTCGACAGGGGGTCGGCGGCACCGGGGAGCTGTTTTTT	CASSLRQGVGGTGELFF
TRBV28	TRBJ1-2	TRBD1	TGTGCCAGCAGTGGGACAGGGAATACCAACTATGGCTACACCTTC	CASSGTGNTNYGYTF